A selection of T cell receptor beta chains follows, all from one sample in a study of siplizumab effects on memory and regulatory T cells. Some clones are missing from TCRdb's copy, which holds only in-frame ones; the method was immunoSEQ multiplex PCR. Counted here are tens of thousands of clones, about 93% occurring once; the ten biggest clones make up more than 15%. Input material: CD8+ T cells sorted from blood. The source of these receptors is a human donor in good health. The CDR3 runs from the conserved cysteine through the conserved F or W. D genes are given only for firm matches. The size entry is marked missing in some rows and otherwise reads once, few, many or a size class.

J gene | V gene | clone size | D gene | CDR3 DNA | CDR3 protein
TRBJ1-2 | TRBV28 | once | NA | TGTGCCAGCAGTTTCAACCACCAGGGGAACTATGGCTACACCTTC | CASSFNHQGNYGYTF
TRBJ1-5 | TRBV2 | NA | NA | TGTGCCAGCAGTGAAGGGGGGGGGCCCCAGCATTTT | CASSEGGGPQHF
TRBJ1-4 | TRBV5-4 | NA | NA | TGTGCCAGCAGCTTGGCAAGGGTGGGTCAGGTTAATGAAAAACTGTTTTTT | CASSLARVGQVNEKLFF
TRBJ2-3 | TRBV28 | NA | TRBD2 | TGTGCCAGCAGTGGGAGGGGAAGCACAGATACGCAGTATTTT | CASSGRGSTDTQYF
TRBJ2-1 | TRBV27 | NA | NA | TGTGCCAGCATCTCAGGGGCTAAACCCTACAATGAGCAGTTCTTC | CASISGAKPYNEQFF
TRBJ1-1 | TRBV30 | few | TRBD1 | TGTGCCTGGAGTGTACCCCAGGGGGCTTACACTGAAGCTTTCTTT | CAWSVPQGAYTEAFF
TRBJ2-5 | TRBV4-1 | NA | TRBD2 | TGCGCCAGCAGCCAAGAACCGAGGACTAGCGGGATAGGGGAGACCCAGTACTTC | CASSQEPRTSGIGETQYF
TRBJ2-1 | TRBV11-2 | NA | NA | TGTGCCAGCAGCCTCCAAGCGAGCGTAACCTACAATGAGCAGTTCTTC | CASSLQASVTYNEQFF
TRBJ2-1 | TRBV29-1 | NA | NA | TGCAGCGTTGAAAAACCGGGACCCACCTACAATGAGCAGTTCTTC | CSVEKPGPTYNEQFF
TRBJ1-1 | TRBV18 | NA | NA | TGTGCCAGCTCACCACCGCGCTACAACACTGAAGCTTTCTTT | CASSPPRYNTEAFF
TRBJ1-5 | TRBV27 | NA | NA | TGTGCCAGCAGTTTAGGGTCAGGGTTTCGTCAGCCCCAGCATTTT | CASSLGSGFRQPQHF
TRBJ2-1 | TRBV10-3 | NA | NA | TGTGCCATCAGCCTAGGACAGAACAATGAGCAGTTCTTC | CAISLGQNNEQFF
TRBJ1-2 | TRBV28 | NA | TRBD1 | TGTGCCAGCAGTTTTCAAGGGTCAGGGGGCGATGGCTACACCTTC | CASSFQGSGGDGYTF
TRBJ1-1 | TRBV27 | few | NA | TGTGCCAGCAGTTGGGTAAAGAACACTGAAGCTTTCTTT | CASSWVKNTEAFF
TRBJ1-1 | TRBV18 | NA | NA | TGTGCCAGCTCACCACCTCAGAACACTGAAGCTTTCTTT | CASSPPQNTEAFF
TRBJ2-2 | TRBV7-7 | NA | NA | TGTGCCAGCAGCCTCCACTCCGGGGAGCTGTTTTTT | CASSLHSGELFF
TRBJ2-5 | TRBV6-5 | NA | NA | TGTGCCAGCAGTTACGGGGTCGGCGAGACCCAGTACTTC | CASSYGVGETQYF
TRBJ2-1 | TRBV27 | NA | NA | TGTGCCAGCAGTACTCCAGGGTGGAATGAGCAGTTCTTC | CASSTPGWNEQFF
TRBJ2-1 | TRBV27 | NA | TRBD2 | TGTGCCAGCAGTTTTGTCGTAGGACTAGCCAGTGAGCAGTTCTTC | CASSFVVGLASEQFF
TRBJ2-6 | TRBV6-4 | NA | NA | TGTGCCAGCAGTGACTCCAGCTCTGGGGCCAACGTCCTGACTTTC | CASSDSSSGANVLTF
TRBJ2-3 | TRBV9 | NA | TRBD2 | TGTGCCAGCAGCGCTAGCGGGAGAACAGATACGCAGTATTTT | CASSASGRTDTQYF
TRBJ2-1 | TRBV7-6 | NA | NA | TGTGCCAGCAGCTTAGTTTCTAGCGAATGGAATGAGCAGTTCTTC | CASSLVSSEWNEQFF
TRBJ2-3 | TRBV27 | NA | NA | TGTGCCAGCAGTTCTTGGTCGGGAGAGCAAAGAGATACGCAGTATTTT | CASSSWSGEQRDTQYF
TRBJ1-1 | TRBV7-9 | NA | NA | TGTGCCAGCAGCTCGGGACAATTTAACACTGAAGCTTTCTTT | CASSSGQFNTEAFF
TRBJ2-7 | TRBV14 | few | NA | TGTGCCAGCAGCCAAGGGGGACCCTACGAGCAGTACTTC | CASSQGGPYEQYF
TRBJ1-1 | TRBV7-9 | NA | NA | TGTGCCAGCAGCGGCTACGCGAACACTGAAGCTTTCTTT | CASSGYANTEAFF
TRBJ1-2 | TRBV7-6 | NA | NA | TGTGCCAGCAGCTCGGAGGGGGGTGGCTACACCTTC | CASSSEGGGYTF
TRBJ2-5 | TRBV5-6 | NA | NA | TGTGCCAGCAAACCGGCTAGCTCCATAGAGACCCAGTACTTC | CASKPASSIETQYF
TRBJ2-1 | TRBV27 | NA | NA | TGTGCCAGCAGTTTTGGGGGGCCCTACAATGAGCAGTTCTTC | CASSFGGPYNEQFF
TRBJ2-7 | TRBV5-1 | NA | TRBD1 | TGCGCCAGCAGCTTGGCCTCATGGGACAGGGCGATCTACGAGCAGTACTTC | CASSLASWDRAIYEQYF
TRBJ2-1 | TRBV29-1 | NA | NA | TGCAGCGTTGAAAGGGGGGGGCCTCATACCTACAATGAGCAGTTCTTC | CSVERGGPHTYNEQFF
TRBJ2-1 | TRBV6-5 | NA | NA | TGTGCCAGCAGTTACGGGATCCTATCCAATGAGCAGTTCTTC | CASSYGILSNEQFF
TRBJ2-2 | TRBV6-4 | NA | NA | TGTGCCAGCAGTCCGCGACTCGACACCGGGGAGCTGTTTTTT | CASSPRLDTGELFF
TRBJ2-7 | TRBV2 | NA | NA | TGTGCCAGCAGTGACAGCTACGAGCAGTACTTC | CASSDSYEQYF
TRBJ2-7 | TRBV4-1 | NA | NA | TGCGCCAGCAGCCAAGTCTTCACACGAGGCGACGAGCAGTACTTC | CASSQVFTRGDEQYF
TRBJ2-7 | TRBV7-9 | NA | NA | TGTGCCAGCAGCCAAAGAGTGAGTTACTCCTACGAGCAGTACTTC | CASSQRVSYSYEQYF
TRBJ2-7 | TRBV4-1 | NA | TRBD2 | TGCGCCAGCAGCCAAGAAGTAGCGGGAGTGGACGAGCAGTACTTC | CASSQEVAGVDEQYF
TRBJ2-7 | TRBV6-5 | NA | NA | TGTGCCAGCAGCCCCGCTACTACCTACGAGCAGTACTTC | CASSPATTYEQYF
TRBJ2-2 | TRBV11-1 | NA | TRBD2 | TGTGCCAGCACCCTATGGGGCGGGAGGAACACCGGGGAGCTGTTTTTT | CASTLWGGRNTGELFF
TRBJ2-1 | TRBV11-2 | NA | NA | TGTGCCAGCACCACAGTTAATGAGGGACACGGGCAGTTCTTC | CASTTVNEGHGQFF
TRBJ2-7 | TRBV27 | NA | NA | TGTGCCAGCAGTTTCGGGATAAACGGGCCCTACGAGCAGTACTTC | CASSFGINGPYEQYF
TRBJ1-2 | TRBV5-6 | NA | NA | TGTGCCAGCAGCTCCGTTATTTATGGCTACACCTTC | CASSSVIYGYTF
TRBJ1-1 | TRBV19 | NA | NA | TGTGCCAGTTGGTCAGCTCAGTGGAACACTGAAGCTTTCTTT | CASWSAQWNTEAFF
TRBJ2-7 | TRBV2 | NA | NA | TGTGCCAGCAGTGAATTCTTCGTCCGCGAGCAGTACTTC | CASSEFFVREQYF
TRBJ1-5 | TRBV28 | NA | NA | TGTGCCAGCAGCTTACTAGGAATGGCAGGTCTAGCAAATCAGCCCCAGCATTTT | CASSLLGMAGLANQPQHF
TRBJ2-2 | TRBV4-1 | once | NA | TGCGCCAGCAGCCAAAGGTTGCAGGGCCCCACCGGGGAGCTGTTTTTT | CASSQRLQGPTGELFF
TRBJ2-5 | TRBV28 | NA | TRBD2 | TGTGCCAGCAGTTCCCAACTAGCGGGAGGGTTCGGAGAGACCCAGTACTTC | CASSSQLAGGFGETQYF
TRBJ2-1 | TRBV27 | NA | NA | TGTGCCACCACGTTATTACCGGGGGCAGGAGGTGAGCAGTTCTTC | CATTLLPGAGGEQFF
TRBJ2-7 | TRBV9 | once | NA | TGTGCCAGCAGCGAGGGGGATAAGAACGAGCAGTACTTC | CASSEGDKNEQYF
TRBJ2-5 | TRBV7-9 | NA | NA | TGTGCCAGCAGACGAGGTGGCGGAGGCGAGACCCAGTACTTC | CASRRGGGGETQYF
TRBJ2-5 | TRBV18 | NA | NA | TGTGCCAGCTCACCACGGGAGACCCAGTACTTC | CASSPRETQYF
TRBJ2-1 | TRBV19 | NA | TRBD2 | TGTGCCAGTAGTATTAAAGGACTAGCGGAGGGGGGTGAGCAGTTCTTC | CASSIKGLAEGGEQFF
TRBJ1-5 | TRBV13 | NA | NA | TGTGCCAGCAGCTTAACCGGTAGCAATCAGCCCCAGCATTTT | CASSLTGSNQPQHF